The 13 T cell receptor beta chains listed next were all sequenced from one sample in a study of blood T cells in healthy people across ages. Sample-barcoded 5' priming and a J-beta primer mix drove a second PCR of roughly 6 to 12 cycles. Via MiXCR, TCRdb re-called the 5' RACE reads, giving one row per CDR3 protein. The table shows roughly 930,000 distinct CDR3 sequences, with roughly 43% occurring only once. Sequencing was carried out using blood. Receptors originate from a young man in good health.

The chain joins TRBV19 to TRBJ1-5; D call uncertain. Trimming took 4 bases from V and 4 from J, leaving 14 bases between them. The CDR3 length is 15 residues. Germline V lookup: CDR1 LNHDA, CDR2 SQIVND (reference sequence). The CDR3 DNA follows: TGTGCCAGTAGTAGGTTGGCAGTCCAAAATCAGCCCCAGCATTTT. Its translation: CASSRLAVQNQPQHF.

V gene TRBV6-2 or TRBV6-3 combines with J gene TRBJ1-5; 8 bases map to TRBD1. Germline V CDR1 and CDR2: MNHEY, SVGEGT. The CDR3 spans 16 residues. V lost 2 bases, J lost 6 bases, and 9 bases stayed unmatched. DNA of the CDR3: TGTGCCAGCAGTTACCAAATGACAGGGGTCGTTCAGCCCCAGCATTTT. It yields the protein CASSYQMTGVVQPQHF.

This chain uses TRBV7-2 with TRBJ2-3; D remains ambiguous. There are 16 residues in the CDR3. Trimming removed 2 bases from V and 2 bases from J, with 14 bases in between. Per germline, CDR1 SGHTA and CDR2 FQGNSA. Here the CDR3 DNA reads TGTGCCAGCAGCTTAACCCCCAAGACCCTCACAGATACGCAGTATTTT. This codes for CASSLTPKTLTDTQYF.

The chain recombines TRBV7-8 with TRBJ1-2, with 9 bases matching TRBD1. The CDR3 contains 16 residues. Per the germline V gene, CDR1 is SGHVS and CDR2 is FQNEAQ. The V and J ends lost 1 base and 8 bases, in that order; junction bases with no gene match: 11. Here the CDR3 reads CASSLGQPGQGTGYTF. The CDR3 DNA reads as TGTGCCAGCAGCTTAGGACAACCGGGACAGGGTACCGGCTACACCTTC.

This chain links TRBV6-1 with TRBJ1-6, with a tentative D call TRBD1 (5 bases). The length of the CDR3 is 15 residues. The V end was cut by 7 bases, the J end by 8 bases, with 18 bases between. Germline values: CDR1 MNHNS, CDR2 SASEGT. The CDR3 loop reads CASIRGVGTDSPLHF. CDR3 DNA sequence: TGTGCCAGCATAAGGGGAGTGGGGACGGATTCACCCCTCCACTTT.

The V gene is TRBV12-3 or TRBV12-4, the J gene TRBJ2-3; D not resolved. V lost 0 bases, J lost 11 bases, and 12 bases lay in between. The CDR3 spans 13 residues. The CDR3 loop is CASSLARPDVQYF. In DNA form, the CDR3 reads TGTGCCAGCAGTTTAGCACGGCCAGATGTGCAGTATTTT.

This sequence joins TRBV5-5 and TRBJ2-3; 10 nucleotides line up with TRBD1. This CDR3 comprises 15 residues. Germline V CDR1 and CDR2: SGHKS, YYEKEE (reference sequence). With 3 bases clipped from V and 5 bases from J, the junction kept 6 bases outside the gene matches. The CDR3 spells CASSSTGGEVDTQYF. The CDR3 DNA sequence: TGTGCCAGCAGCTCGACAGGGGGCGAGGTAGATACGCAGTATTTT.

In the case of this clonotype: A much larger clone is a single base away; this may be a read error. The gene calls are TRBV20-1 and TRBJ2-3; 9 positions match TRBD2. V gave up 3 bases and J gave up 8 bases; unmatched junction bases: 9. CDR3 length: 14 amino acids. The germline V gene encodes CDR1 DFQATT and CDR2 SNEGSKA (reference sequence). CDR3 DNA sequence: TGCAGTGCTAGCGGCGGGGGGGCGGTAGGTACGCAGTATTTT. It translates to CSASGGGAVGTQYF.

The chain employs TRBV7-2 and TRBJ2-1; the D gene is possibly TRBD2 (6 bases). Deletions cut 5 bases from V and 13 bases from J, with 21 bases between. The CDR3 runs 14 residues. The germline CDR1 and CDR2 sequences are SGHTA and FQGNSA. CDR3 protein: CASSTGLRQETQFF. Here the CDR3 DNA reads TGTGCCAGCAGCACGGGACTTAGACAAGAGACCCAGTTCTTC.

The rearrangement links TRBV7-9 to TRBJ2-3; the D is unclear. The germline V and J ends were trimmed by 3 bases and 4 bases, with 8 bases remaining between them. Germline lookup yields CDR1 SEHNR and CDR2 FQNEAQ (reference sequence). CDR3 length: 13 residues. CDR3 sequence reads: CASSFMEADTQYF. In nucleotides, the CDR3 is TGTGCCAGCAGCTTTATGGAAGCAGATACGCAGTATTTT.

This clonotype has only a few counts. The chain links TRBV10-3 to TRBJ2-7; D possibly corresponds to TRBD2 (5 bases). In germline, CDR1 is ENHRY, CDR2 SYGVKD. The CDR3 has 14 amino acids. Trimming took 0 bases from V and 3 from J, leaving 9 bases between them. The CDR3 loop reads CAISESSGYYEQYF. In DNA form, the CDR3 reads TGTGCCATCAGTGAGTCGAGCGGATACTACGAGCAGTACTTC.

This clonotype was counted between two and nine times. This sequence joins TRBV18 and TRBJ1-1; D remains ambiguous. V lost 1 base and J lost 8, with 14 bases in between. This CDR3 is built from 14 residues. Germline CDR1 reads KGHSH; CDR2 reads LQKENI. Written as DNA, the CDR3 is TGTGCCAGCTCACCACGAGATCAGTCTCCGGAAGCTTTCTTT. Translated: CASSPRDQSPEAFF.

This sequence joins TRBV7-9 and TRBJ2-1; D is possibly TRBD2 (7 bases). Germline loops: CDR1 SEHNR, CDR2 FQNEAQ (reference sequence). This CDR3 contains 15 residues. The germline V and J ends were trimmed by 5 bases and 8 bases, with 19 bases remaining between them. This chain's CDR3 is CASSRLGGAIYEQFF. DNA for the CDR3: TGTGCCAGCAGCCGCCTGGGGGGGGCAATCTATGAGCAGTTCTTC.